The clone carrying this T cell receptor beta chain has only one observation. The CDR3 spans 16 residues. Looked up from germline, CDR1 is SGHTA and CDR2 is FQGNSA. Losses at the gene ends were 5 bases for V and 8 bases for J; bases not matched to a gene: 16. Authors' analysis steps: Reference gene primers were amplified, and this amplification served to estimate nucleated cell counts. Clones were sequenced by immunoSEQ multiplex PCR, and TCRdb holds only the in-frame ones, with some missing. V, J and clone size derive from that table, while D and trimming were established from the DNA sequence. The sample holds 45,000 or so clones, around nine tenths seen once. This record comes from a study of blood T cell repertoires in COVID-19. Study-wide background: Italy, Spain and the United States were the sources of the convalescent and acute COVID-19 samples. The analysed material was cDNA or gDNA that came from T cells, B-cell-depleted T cells, or PBMCs.

Sequencing was performed on peripheral blood. This rearrangement joins TRBV7-2 to TRBJ1-2; TRBD1 aligns across 8 bases. This clonotype originated in a human donor in a cohort sampled during active COVID-19. CDR3 sequence (DNA): TGTGCCAGCAGCCCGGCCCGGACAGGGTGGAGTGAGGGCTACACCTTC. It codes for CASSPARTGWSEGYTF.